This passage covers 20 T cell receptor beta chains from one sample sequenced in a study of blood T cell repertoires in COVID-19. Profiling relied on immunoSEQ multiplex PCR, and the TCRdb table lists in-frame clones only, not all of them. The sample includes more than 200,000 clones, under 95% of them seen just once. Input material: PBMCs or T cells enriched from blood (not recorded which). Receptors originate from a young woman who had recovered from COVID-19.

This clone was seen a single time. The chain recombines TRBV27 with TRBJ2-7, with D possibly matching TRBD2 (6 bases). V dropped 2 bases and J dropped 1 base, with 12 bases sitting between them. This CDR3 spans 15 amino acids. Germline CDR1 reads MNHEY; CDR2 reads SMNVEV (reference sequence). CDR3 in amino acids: CASSLILGGSYEQYF. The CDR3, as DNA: TGTGCCAGCAGTTTAATTCTTGGGGGGTCCTACGAGCAGTACTTC.

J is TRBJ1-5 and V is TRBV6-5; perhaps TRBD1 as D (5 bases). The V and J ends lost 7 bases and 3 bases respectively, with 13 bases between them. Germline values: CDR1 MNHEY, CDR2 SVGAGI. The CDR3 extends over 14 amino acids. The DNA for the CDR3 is TGTGCCAGCACCGGGGGAGATTCCAATCAGCCCCAGCATTTT. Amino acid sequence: CASTGGDSNQPQHF.

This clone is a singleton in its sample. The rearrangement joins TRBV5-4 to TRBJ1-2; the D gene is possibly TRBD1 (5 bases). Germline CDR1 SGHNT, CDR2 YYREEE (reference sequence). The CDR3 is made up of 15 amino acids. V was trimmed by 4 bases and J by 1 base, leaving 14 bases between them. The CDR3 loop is CASSRGGGDNYGYTF. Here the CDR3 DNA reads TGTGCCAGCAGCCGGGGTGGAGGGGATAACTATGGCTACACCTTC.

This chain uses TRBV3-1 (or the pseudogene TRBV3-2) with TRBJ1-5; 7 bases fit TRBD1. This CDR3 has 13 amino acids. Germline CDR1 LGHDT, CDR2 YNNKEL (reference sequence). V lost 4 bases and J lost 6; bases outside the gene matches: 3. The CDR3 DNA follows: TGTGCCAGCAGCCCTCAGGGGGGTCAGCCCCAGCATTTT. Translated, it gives CASSPQGGQPQHF.

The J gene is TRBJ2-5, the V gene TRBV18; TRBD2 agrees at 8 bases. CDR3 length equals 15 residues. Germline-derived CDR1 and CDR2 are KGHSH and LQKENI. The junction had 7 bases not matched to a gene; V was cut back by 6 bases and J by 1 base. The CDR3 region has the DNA TGTGCCAGCTCTTCCGGGACTAGAAGCCAAGAGACCCAGTACTTC. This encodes CASSSGTRSQETQYF. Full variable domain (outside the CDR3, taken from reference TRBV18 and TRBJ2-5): NAGVMQNPRHLVRRRGQEARLRCSPMKGHSHVYWYRQLPEEGLKFMVYLQKENIIDESGMPKERFSAEFPKEGPSILRIQQVVRGDSAAYFCASSSGTRSQETQYFGPGTRLLVL.

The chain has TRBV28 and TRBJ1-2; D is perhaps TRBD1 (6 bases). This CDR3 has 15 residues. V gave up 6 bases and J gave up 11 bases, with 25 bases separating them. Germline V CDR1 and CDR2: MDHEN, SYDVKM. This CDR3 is CASRIPLMGGREYTF. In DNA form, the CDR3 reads TGTGCCAGCAGAATCCCCCTGATGGGGGGGCGGGAGTACACCTTC.

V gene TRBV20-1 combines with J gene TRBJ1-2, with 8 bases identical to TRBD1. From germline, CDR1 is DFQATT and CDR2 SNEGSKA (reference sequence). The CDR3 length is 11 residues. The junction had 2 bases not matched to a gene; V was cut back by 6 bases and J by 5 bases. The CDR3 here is CSAGQVYGYTF. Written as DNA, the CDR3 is TGCAGTGCGGGACAGGTTTATGGCTACACCTTC.

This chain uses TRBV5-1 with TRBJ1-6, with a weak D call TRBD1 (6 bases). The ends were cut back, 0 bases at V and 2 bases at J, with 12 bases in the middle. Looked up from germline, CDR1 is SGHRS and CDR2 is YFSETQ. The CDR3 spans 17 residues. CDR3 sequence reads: CASSLAGRTAYNSPLHF. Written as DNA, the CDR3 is TGCGCCAGCAGCTTGGCCGGGAGGACAGCCTATAATTCACCCCTCCACTTT.

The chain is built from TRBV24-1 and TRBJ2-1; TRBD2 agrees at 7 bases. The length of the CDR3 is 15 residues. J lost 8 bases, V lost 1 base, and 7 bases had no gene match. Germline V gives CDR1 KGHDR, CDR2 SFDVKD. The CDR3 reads CATSDFLGRADEQFF. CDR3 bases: TGTGCCACCAGTGATTTTTTAGGGAGGGCGGATGAGCAGTTCTTC.

CDR3 sequence reads: CASSPWTGEEKLFF. CDR3 DNA: TGTGCCAGCAGCCCTTGGACAGGGGAAGAAAAACTGTTTTTT. The chain is built from TRBV3-1 (or the pseudogene TRBV3-2) and TRBJ1-4; 9 bases match TRBD1. The J segment lost 8 bases and the V segment lost 4 bases, leaving 5 bases of the junction unmatched. The CDR3 runs 14 residues. In germline, CDR1 is LGHDT, CDR2 YNNKEL (reference sequence).

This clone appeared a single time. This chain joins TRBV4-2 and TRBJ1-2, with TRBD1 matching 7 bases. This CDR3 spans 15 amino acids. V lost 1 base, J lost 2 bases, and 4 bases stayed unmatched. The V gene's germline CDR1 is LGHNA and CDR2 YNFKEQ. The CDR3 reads CASSQASGQNYGYTF. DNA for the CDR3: TGTGCCAGCAGCCAAGCCTCGGGACAGAACTATGGCTACACCTTC.

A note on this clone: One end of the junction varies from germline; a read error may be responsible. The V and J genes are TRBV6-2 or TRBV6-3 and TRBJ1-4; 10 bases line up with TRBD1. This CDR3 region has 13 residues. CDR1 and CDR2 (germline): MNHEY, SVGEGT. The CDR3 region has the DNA TGTGCCAGCAGTAGACAGGGGGCAGCGATGTTGGCTTTT. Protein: CASSRQGAAMLAF.

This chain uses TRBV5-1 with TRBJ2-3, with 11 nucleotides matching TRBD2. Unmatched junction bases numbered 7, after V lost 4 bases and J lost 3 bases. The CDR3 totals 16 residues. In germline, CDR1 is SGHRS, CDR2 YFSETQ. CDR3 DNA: TGCGCCAGCAGCACCTTAGCGGGAGGGCCGACAGATACGCAGTATTTT. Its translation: CASSTLAGGPTDTQYF.

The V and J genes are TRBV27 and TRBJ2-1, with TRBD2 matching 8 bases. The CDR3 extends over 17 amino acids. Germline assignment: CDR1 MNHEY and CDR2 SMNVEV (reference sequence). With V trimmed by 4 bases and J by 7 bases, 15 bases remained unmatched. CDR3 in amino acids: CASSSPVRSGRGNEQFF. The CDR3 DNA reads TGTGCCAGCAGTTCCCCCGTGAGGAGCGGGAGAGGGAATGAGCAGTTCTTC.

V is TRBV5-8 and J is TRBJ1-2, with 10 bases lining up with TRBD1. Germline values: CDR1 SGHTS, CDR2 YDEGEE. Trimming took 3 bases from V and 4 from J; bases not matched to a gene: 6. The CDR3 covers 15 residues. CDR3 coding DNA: TGTGCCAGCAGCTACCAGACAGGGGGCTTCTATGGCTACACCTTC. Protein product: CASSYQTGGFYGYTF. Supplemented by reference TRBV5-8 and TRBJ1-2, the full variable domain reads EAGVTQSPTHLIKTRGQQATLRCSPISGHTSVYWYQQALGLGLQFLLWYDEGEERNRGNFPPRFSGRQFPNYSSELNVNALELEDSALYLCASSYQTGGFYGYTFGSGTRLTVV.

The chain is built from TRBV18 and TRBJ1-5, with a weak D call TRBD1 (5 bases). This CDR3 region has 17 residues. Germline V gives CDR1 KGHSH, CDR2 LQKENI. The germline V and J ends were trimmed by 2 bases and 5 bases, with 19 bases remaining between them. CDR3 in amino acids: CASSPVPPGREDQPQHF. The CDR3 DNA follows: TGTGCCAGCTCACCAGTCCCGCCAGGGAGGGAGGATCAGCCCCAGCATTTT.

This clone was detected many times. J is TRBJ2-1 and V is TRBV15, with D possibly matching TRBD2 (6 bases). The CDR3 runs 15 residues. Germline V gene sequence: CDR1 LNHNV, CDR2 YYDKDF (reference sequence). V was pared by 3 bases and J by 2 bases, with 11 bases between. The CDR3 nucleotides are TGTGCCACCAGCAGCCTTAGCGGCGCCTACAATGAGCAGTTCTTC. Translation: CATSSLSGAYNEQFF.

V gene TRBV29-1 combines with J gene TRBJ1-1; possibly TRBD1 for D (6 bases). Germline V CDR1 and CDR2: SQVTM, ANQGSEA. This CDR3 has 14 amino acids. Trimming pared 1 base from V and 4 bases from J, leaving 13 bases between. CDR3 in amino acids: CSVEGVQGPTEAFF. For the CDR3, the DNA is TGCAGCGTTGAAGGCGTACAGGGACCCACTGAAGCTTTCTTT.

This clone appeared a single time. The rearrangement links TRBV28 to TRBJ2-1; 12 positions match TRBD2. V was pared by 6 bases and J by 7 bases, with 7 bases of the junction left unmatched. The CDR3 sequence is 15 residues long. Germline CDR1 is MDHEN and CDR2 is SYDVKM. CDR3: CASRVLAGGKNEQFF. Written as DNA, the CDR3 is TGTGCCAGCAGGGTACTAGCGGGAGGAAAAAATGAGCAGTTCTTC.

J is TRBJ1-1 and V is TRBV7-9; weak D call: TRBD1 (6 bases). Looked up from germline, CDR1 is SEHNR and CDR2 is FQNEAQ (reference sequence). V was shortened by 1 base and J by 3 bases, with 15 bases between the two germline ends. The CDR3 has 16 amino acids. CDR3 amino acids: CASSLDFQGGDTEAFF. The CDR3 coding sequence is TGTGCCAGCAGCTTAGATTTCCAAGGGGGGGACACTGAAGCTTTCTTT.